This is a list of T cell receptor beta chains from one sample in a study of T cell responses to AZD1222 COVID-19 vaccine. Data came from immunoSEQ multiplex PCR; TCRdb stores just in-frame clones and leaves some out. The repertoire holds about 120,000 clones, approximately 92% seen once, with 4% to 5% in the top ten. The sample consisted of peripheral blood, taken 28 days after the second dose of the MenACWY control vaccine. The receptors were sampled from an adult who received the MenACWY meningococcal vaccine as a control. Both conserved end residues are part of each CDR3. D genes are given only for firm matches. The size field is filled for only some rows; it gives once, few, many or a size class.

J gene,D gene,clone size,V gene,CDR3 DNA,CDR3 protein
TRBJ2-5,TRBD2,NA,TRBV27,TGTGCCAGCAGTTTTCGAGGCGGGAGGGCCGTTGGAGAGACCCAGTACTTC,CASSFRGGRAVGETQYF
TRBJ1-1,TRBD1,NA,TRBV6-5,TGTGCCAGCAGTTACGAGGGGGCACGGACTGAAGCTTTCTTT,CASSYEGARTEAFF
TRBJ1-6,NA,NA,TRBV4-1,TGCGCCAGCAGCCCGCGTCCGGGAGAGAGTTATAATTCACCCCTCCACTTT,CASSPRPGESYNSPLHF
TRBJ1-1,NA,NA,TRBV29-1,TGCAGCGCCCGGGCTCTCTCGAACACTGAAGCTTTCTTT,CSARALSNTEAFF
TRBJ2-7,NA,NA,TRBV10-1,TGCGCCAGCAGTGCCCCCGATAACTCCTACGAGCAGTACTTC,CASSAPDNSYEQYF
TRBJ1-5,NA,NA,TRBV4-2,TGTGCCAGCAGCCATCAGGCAGAGAATCAGCCCCAGCATTTT,CASSHQAENQPQHF
TRBJ2-3,NA,NA,TRBV29-1,TGCAGCGTTGAAGGGACTTATCTTGCTAGCACAGATACGCAGTATTTT,CSVEGTYLASTDTQYF
TRBJ2-1,NA,NA,TRBV11-2,TGTGCCAGCACTAAAAGTGGGGGTGGGGAGAATGAGCAGTTCTTC,CASTKSGGGENEQFF
TRBJ1-6,NA,NA,TRBV5-1,TGCGCCAGCAGCTTGGACTCAGGGCTAAGAAATTCACCCCTCCACTTT,CASSLDSGLRNSPLHF
TRBJ1-2,NA,NA,TRBV5-4,TGTGCCAGCAGCTTGGACAGCTCTAACTATGGCTACACCTTC,CASSLDSSNYGYTF
TRBJ2-7,NA,NA,TRBV9,TGTGCCAGCAGCAAGATGGGGGCTAACTGGGAGCAGTACTTC,CASSKMGANWEQYF
TRBJ2-7,NA,many,TRBV5-4,TGTGCCAGCAGTTTCTACGAGCAGTACTTC,CASSFYEQYF
TRBJ1-1,NA,NA,TRBV28,TGTGCCAGCAGTCCTTCTCGGAGCACTGAAGCTTTCTTT,CASSPSRSTEAFF
TRBJ2-3,NA,NA,TRBV5-1,TGCGCCAGCAGCTTGGAAGGGGGAAGGAGCACAGATACGCAGTATTTT,CASSLEGGRSTDTQYF
TRBJ1-1,NA,NA,TRBV18,TGTGCCAGCTCACCCTCCCACGACAGCGGCACTGAAGCTTTCTTT,CASSPSHDSGTEAFF
TRBJ1-1,NA,NA,TRBV3-1/TRBV3-2,TGTGCCAGCAGCCCAAAAATGGGGGCCACTGAAGCTTTCTTT,CASSPKMGATEAFF
TRBJ1-2,TRBD1,NA,TRBV28,TGTGCCAGCCTAGGACAGGGGGCGGTTGGCTATGGCTACACCTTC,CASLGQGAVGYGYTF
TRBJ2-3,NA,NA,TRBV7-9,TGTGCCAGCAGCTTTCTCCCAGATACGCAGTATTTT,CASSFLPDTQYF